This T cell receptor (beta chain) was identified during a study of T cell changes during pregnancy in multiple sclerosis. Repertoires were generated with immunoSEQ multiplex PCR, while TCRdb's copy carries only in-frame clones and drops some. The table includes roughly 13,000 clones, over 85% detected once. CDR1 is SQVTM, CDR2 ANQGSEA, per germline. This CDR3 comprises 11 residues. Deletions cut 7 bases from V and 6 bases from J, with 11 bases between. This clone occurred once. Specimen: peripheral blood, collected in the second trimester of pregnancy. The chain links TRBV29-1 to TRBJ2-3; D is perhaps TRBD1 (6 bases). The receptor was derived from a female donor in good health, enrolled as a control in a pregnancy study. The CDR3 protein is CSGGQQDTQYF. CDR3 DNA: TGCAGCGGAGGACAGCAGGATACGCAGTATTTT.